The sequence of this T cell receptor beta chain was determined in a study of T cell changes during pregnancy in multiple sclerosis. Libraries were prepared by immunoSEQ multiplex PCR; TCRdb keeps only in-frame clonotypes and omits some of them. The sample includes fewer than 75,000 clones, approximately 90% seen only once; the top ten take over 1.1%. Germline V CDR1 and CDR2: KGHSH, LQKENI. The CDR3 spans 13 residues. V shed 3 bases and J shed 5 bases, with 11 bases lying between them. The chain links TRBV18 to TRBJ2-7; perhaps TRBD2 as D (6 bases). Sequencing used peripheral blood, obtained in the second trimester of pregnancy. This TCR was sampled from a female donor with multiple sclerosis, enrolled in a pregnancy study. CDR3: CASSPGEDNEQYF. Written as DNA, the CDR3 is TGTGCCAGCTCACCCGGGGAGGACAACGAGCAGTACTTC.